The 5 T cell receptor beta chains below all came from one sample that was sequenced in a study of technical replicates of blood from several donors. Sequencing used immunoSEQ multiplex PCR; TCRdb keeps in-frame clones, though not all of them. The sample includes about 88,000 clones, just under 95% of them seen just once. The specimen was T cells isolated from PBMCs. The receptors derive from a human donor in good health.

The chain is built from TRBV19 and TRBJ1-5; TRBD1 agrees at 7 bases. The length of the CDR3 is 15 residues. Trimming took 8 bases from V and 3 from J; bases not matched to a gene: 10. Per germline, CDR1 LNHDA and CDR2 SQIVND (reference sequence). In DNA form, the CDR3 reads TGTGCCAGTGCCCCGGGACAGACTTACAATCAGCCCCAGCATTTT. Its protein product is CASAPGQTYNQPQHF. The entire variable domain, with the rest obtained from reference TRBV19 and TRBJ1-5, is as follows: DGGITQSPKYLFRKEGQNVTLSCEQNLNHDAMYWYRQDPGQGLRLIYYSQIVNDFQKGDIAEGYSVSREKKESFPLTVTSAQKNPTAFYLCASAPGQTYNQPQHFGDGTRLSIL.

The V gene is TRBV7-2, the J gene TRBJ1-5; D is possibly TRBD1 (5 bases). The germline V gene has CDR1 SGHTA and CDR2 FQGNSA. The CDR3 is made up of 15 amino acids. Trimming took off 1 base at V and 7 bases at J, with 14 bases between the two ends. CDR3 residues: CASSLVWAGNQPQHF. The CDR3 DNA sequence: TGTGCCAGCAGCTTAGTATGGGCAGGGAACCAGCCCCAGCATTTT.

This clone was detected only once. J is TRBJ1-4 and V is TRBV2, with no clear D. The CDR3 extends over 14 amino acids. Deletions cut 4 bases from V and 2 bases from J, with 8 bases between. Germline CDR1 and CDR2: SNHLY and FYNNEI. The CDR3 loop is CASSGRGTNEKLFF. CDR3 sequence (DNA): TGTGCCAGCAGTGGCCGAGGCACTAATGAAAAACTGTTTTTT.

The chain combines TRBV9 with TRBJ2-7, with D maybe TRBD2 (6 bases). The CDR3 has 13 residues. V was trimmed by 3 bases and J by 1 base, leaving 8 bases between them. The germline CDR1 and CDR2 sequences are SGDLS and YYNGEE. The CDR3 protein is CASSGGKSYEQYF. CDR3 nucleotide sequence: TGTGCCAGCAGCGGCGGGAAATCCTACGAGCAGTACTTC. Together with reference TRBV9 and TRBJ2-7, the CDR3 gives the full variable domain: DSGVTQTPKHLITATGQRVTLRCSPRSGDLSVYWYQQSLDQGLQFLIQYYNGEERAKGNILERFSAQQFPDLHSELNLSSLELGDSALYFCASSGGKSYEQYFGPGTRLTVT.

V usage is TRBV6-5 and J usage is TRBJ2-1, with 10 bases fitting TRBD2. J was trimmed by 14 bases and V by 2 bases; bases with no gene match: 6. This CDR3 has 13 amino acids. From germline, CDR1 is MNHEY and CDR2 SVGAGI. The CDR3 reads CASSYLAGDSEFF. The CDR3 coding sequence is TGTGCCAGCAGTTACCTAGCGGGAGACAGCGAGTTCTTC.